Sequencing of this T cell receptor beta chain was carried out in a study of blood T cells in healthy people across ages. Whole-study results and caveats: Whereas aged donors had fewer naive CD4+ cells, long-lived donors had more of them and higher diversity. Per million T cells, TCR beta diversity dropped about linearly as age rose.

The CDR3 length is 17 residues. The ends lost 1 base at V and 2 bases at J; junction bases unmatched: 8. Germline assignment: CDR1 LGHNA and CDR2 YSLEER. Details on this clonotype: Antigen: not known.

Then a second PCR, running roughly 6 to 12 cycles, was carried out with a sample-barcoded 5' primer and a J-beta primer mix. Via MiXCR, TCRdb re-called the 5' RACE reads, giving one row per CDR3 protein. The data show fewer than 2,000,000 distinct CDR3 sequences, roughly 30% seen once. This TCR came from a woman aged 25-40 years in good health. Sequences were obtained from blood. The chain uses TRBV4-3 and TRBJ1-5; 7 nucleotides line up with TRBD1. The CDR3 region is CASSQVVGTEGNQPQHF. In nucleotides, the CDR3 is TGCGCCAGCAGCCAAGTGGTCGGGACAGAGGGCAATCAGCCCCAGCATTTT.